Below are 20 T cell receptor beta chains sequenced from a single sample in a study of shared clonotypes between healthy human individuals. Profiling relied on immunoSEQ multiplex PCR, and the TCRdb table lists in-frame clones only, not all of them. The table lists roughly 1,600,000 clones, approximately 98.5% of them singletons. The specimen was naive CD4+ T cells sorted from blood. Subset here: CD45RA+ positively selected. These receptor sequences come from a man younger than 45 in good health.

V gene TRBV9 combines with J gene TRBJ2-1, with 11 bases fitting TRBD2. The ends lost 0 bases at V and 6 bases at J; junction bases unmatched: 2. Germline-derived CDR1 and CDR2 are SGDLS and YYNGEE. This CDR3 contains 15 residues. Here the CDR3 reads CASSVVSGRVNEQFF. In nucleotides, the CDR3 is TGTGCCAGCAGCGTAGTTAGCGGGAGGGTCAATGAGCAGTTCTTC.

As concerns this clone: Other DNA sequences in the sample encode the same CDR3. The V call is TRBV20-1, the J call TRBJ2-5; D is undetermined. Germline V CDR1 and CDR2: DFQATT, SNEGSKA (reference sequence). CDR3 length: 10 amino acids. V was pared by 3 bases and J by 5 bases, with 4 bases between. The CDR3 region is CSARRETQYF. CDR3 DNA sequence: TGCAGTGCTAGGCGTGAGACCCAGTACTTC.

As for this clone: The same CDR3 is also encoded by other DNA sequences in this sample. The chain uses TRBV7-2 and TRBJ2-2, with D possibly matching TRBD1 (5 bases). V shed 0 bases and J shed 4 bases, with 6 bases lying between them. CDR1 SGHTA and CDR2 FQGNSA come from the germline V gene. The CDR3 is 14 amino acids. Here the CDR3 reads CASSLAGVTGELFF. CDR3 sequence (DNA): TGTGCCAGCAGCTTAGCAGGGGTCACCGGGGAGCTGTTTTTT.

This chain joins TRBV7-9 and TRBJ2-5; D may be TRBD1 (5 bases). The germline V gene has CDR1 SEHNR and CDR2 FQNEAQ (reference sequence). The CDR3 totals 13 residues. The V gene lost 2 bases and the J gene lost 2 bases, with 6 bases spanning the gap. In DNA, the CDR3 is TGTGCCAGCAGCTTAAGACAGCAAGAGACCCAGTACTTC. This translates into CASSLRQQETQYF.

To note about this clone: Since no conserved phenylalanine or tryptophan closes the CDR3, a read error is the likely cause. The limits of the CDR3 on the DNA are not certain, so only TCRdb's listed CDR3 is given. The J gene is TRBJ1-3, the V gene TRBV6-1; whether TRBD1, the table's D call, matches the DNA was not checked. The germline CDR1 and CDR2 sequences are MNHNS and SASEGT. The CDR3 is made up of 11 amino acids, end residues included. The CDR3: CASSDRQEKFL.

The V gene is TRBV9, the J gene TRBJ2-4, with D maybe TRBD2 (6 bases). The CDR3 has 15 residues. The V gene lost 0 bases and the J gene lost 8 bases, with 15 bases spanning the gap. The germline gives CDR1 SGDLS, CDR2 YYNGEE. CDR3 region: CASSVVGQGGDIQYF. CDR3 nucleotides: TGTGCCAGCAGCGTAGTAGGCCAGGGAGGAGACATTCAGTACTTC.

The V call is TRBV5-4, the J call TRBJ2-2, with TRBD1 matching over 8 bases. This CDR3 spans 15 amino acids. Trimming removed 2 bases from V and 8 bases from J; junction bases left unmatched: 8. Looked up from germline, CDR1 is SGHNT and CDR2 is YYREEE (reference sequence). In DNA form, the CDR3 reads TGTGCCAGCAGCTTTAAGACAGGGGATACTGGGGAGCTGTTTTTT. Its translation: CASSFKTGDTGELFF.

The CDR3 DNA follows: TGTGCCAGCAGCGTAGTGATGGCAGATACGCAGTATTTT. The encoded protein is CASSVVMADTQYF. The chain recombines TRBV9 with TRBJ2-3; D gene ambiguous. The V gene lost 0 bases and the J gene lost 4 bases, with 6 bases spanning the gap. Germline CDR1 reads SGDLS; CDR2 reads YYNGEE. The CDR3 runs 13 residues.

This clone is a singleton in its sample. The CDR3 here is CASSQLALTYEQYF. CDR3 nucleotides: TGTGCCAGCAGCCAACTGGCACTCACCTACGAGCAGTACTTC. The V gene is TRBV5-5, the J gene TRBJ2-7, with D uncertain. The CDR3 is 14 amino acids. Between the trimmed V and J ends, which lost 4 bases and 2 bases, there was a span of 13 bases. CDR1 SGHKS and CDR2 YYEKEE come from the germline V gene (reference sequence). The full variable domain, completed using reference TRBV5-5 and TRBJ2-7, is DAGVTQSPTHLIKTRGQQVTLRCSPISGHKSVSWYQQVLGQGPQFIFQYYEKEERGRGNFPDRFSARQFPNYSSELNVNALLLGDSALYLCASSQLALTYEQYFGPGTRLTVT.

This chain joins TRBV29-1 and TRBJ2-1; D is uncertain. Germline V lookup: CDR1 SQVTM, CDR2 ANQGSEA. V lost 4 bases to trimming and J lost 3 bases, with 13 bases between them. This CDR3 has 14 residues. CDR3 residues: CSVGSLTHYNEQFF. The CDR3 DNA reads as TGCAGCGTTGGGTCCCTTACCCACTACAATGAGCAGTTCTTC.

The chain joins TRBV5-1 to TRBJ1-2; D gene unclear. The V and J ends lost 0 bases and 2 bases respectively, with 11 bases between them. Germline V gives CDR1 SGHRS, CDR2 YFSETQ. This CDR3 is 15 amino acids long. The CDR3 sequence: CASSLAAAANYGYTF. In DNA, the CDR3 is TGCGCCAGCAGCTTGGCCGCGGCAGCAAACTATGGCTACACCTTC.

The gene calls are TRBV5-4 and TRBJ2-5; D gene uncertain. Germline values: CDR1 SGHNT, CDR2 YYREEE (reference sequence). Trimming removed 3 bases at V and 4 bases at J, with 16 bases between. CDR3 length: 15 residues. CDR3 sequence: CASSSGRIPRETQYF. The CDR3, as DNA: TGTGCCAGCAGCTCAGGACGGATTCCTCGAGAGACCCAGTACTTC.

This rearrangement joins TRBV6-6 to TRBJ2-3; no reliable D call. CDR3 length: 14 amino acids. V dropped 0 bases and J dropped 7 bases, with 11 bases sitting between them. Germline V CDR1 and CDR2: MNHNY, SVGAGI (reference sequence). CDR3 nucleotide sequence: TGTGCCAGCAGTTACTCGTCCTCTCCCAATACGCAGTATTTT. Translating it yields CASSYSSSPNTQYF.

This sequence joins TRBV6-5 and TRBJ2-7; TRBD1 might be the D (5 bases). V lost 2 bases to trimming and J lost 11 bases, with 19 bases between them. There are 14 residues in the CDR3. CDR1 is MNHEY and CDR2 is SVGAGI in the germline V gene. CDR3 residues: CASSYRTPPTAEYF. DNA for the CDR3: TGTGCCAGCAGTTACCGGACACCCCCCACGGCTGAGTACTTC.

The gene calls are TRBV11-3 and TRBJ2-1, with 11 nucleotides matching TRBD2. CDR1 and CDR2 (germline): SGHNT, YENEEA. The CDR3 runs to 18 residues. With V trimmed by 2 bases and J by 9 bases, 15 bases remained unmatched. In nucleotides, the CDR3 is TGTGCCAGCAGCTTAATGGCCGCTCTAGCGGGAGGTGCAGGTGAGCAGTTCTTC. Amino acid sequence: CASSLMAALAGGAGEQFF.

This chain connects TRBV9 to TRBJ2-2, with TRBD1 matching 9 bases. CDR3 length: 14 residues. Germline V gene lookup returns CDR1 SGDLS and CDR2 YYNGEE. V gave up 3 bases and J gave up 6 bases; unmatched junction bases: 3. CDR3 protein: CASSGQGVSGELFF. CDR3 DNA: TGTGCCAGCAGCGGACAGGGGGTATCCGGGGAGCTGTTTTTT.

The chain couples TRBV6-5 to TRBJ2-4; D might be TRBD1 (5 bases). Trimming shortened V by 0 bases and J by 0 bases, and 9 bases separated the two germline ends. CDR1 and CDR2 from the germline V gene are MNHEY and SVGAGI. The CDR3 loop spans 16 amino acids. CDR3 loop: CASSYSTDLAKNIQYF. CDR3 bases: TGTGCCAGCAGTTACTCGACAGACCTAGCCAAAAACATTCAGTACTTC.

CDR3 in DNA: TGTGCTAGTGGCCGTCTCGGGGGACAGGGCACAGATACGCAGTATTTT. Amino acid sequence: CASGRLGGQGTDTQYF. The gene calls are TRBV12-5 and TRBJ2-3, with 8 bases aligning to TRBD1. CDR1 LGHNT and CDR2 FRNRAP come from the germline V gene. The CDR3 consists of 16 residues. V lost 6 bases to trimming and J lost 1 base; unmatched junction nucleotides: 9. The complete variable domain, with remaining parts taken from reference TRBV12-5 and TRBJ2-3, reads DARVTQTPRHKVTEMGQEVTMRCQPILGHNTVFWYRQTMMQGLELLAYFRNRAPLDDSGMPKDRFSAEMPDATLATLKIQPSEPRDSAVYFCASGRLGGQGTDTQYFGPGTRLTVL.

The gene calls are TRBV6-1 and TRBJ2-7, with 7 bases identical to TRBD2. Germline V gene lookup returns CDR1 MNHNS and CDR2 SASEGT. V was pared by 4 bases and J by 0 bases, with 6 bases of the junction left unmatched. CDR3 size: 15 residues. CDR3 DNA: TGTGCCAGCAGTGCCACGACTAGCAGCTCCTACGAGCAGTACTTC. Its translation: CASSATTSSSYEQYF.

In regard to this clone: The same CDR3 also results from other DNA sequences found in this sample. V and J are TRBV14 and TRBJ1-5; D call uncertain. Germline V gives CDR1 SGHDN, CDR2 FVKESK. V was trimmed by 1 base and J by 4 bases, leaving 5 bases between them. CDR3 length: 13 amino acids. CDR3 sequence reads: CASSQALNQPQHF. Here the CDR3 DNA reads TGTGCCAGCAGCCAAGCTCTAAATCAGCCCCAGCATTTT.